Each of the 29 T cell receptor beta chains below was sequenced from the same sample in a study of T cell clonality in common variable immunodeficiency (dated by TCRdb to between 2014 and 2017). These TCRs are of unknown antigen specificity. What the work shows at the level of the full study, not this receptor alone: Fewer deletions and N-nucleotide insertions were reportedly observed in CVID TCRbeta sequences, and highly modified clones with 13 or more V deletions were reportedly absent from CVID TCRbeta sequences.

Library preparation used the immunoSEQ multiplex PCR assay. Entries here come from immuneACCESS through TCRdb and include only in-frame sequences with V and J called. Some clones fail to appear in such tables; in the studies checked, an unresolved V gene covers under half of the shortfall, and the cause of the remainder is unknown. The table shows under 40,000 clones here, with no singletons. The top ten hold roughly 5.9% of the sample. Sequenced sample: peripheral blood mononuclear cells. The receptors originated from a human donor with common variable immunodeficiency.

This clone was seen repeatedly, ten times or more. The read terminates 3 residues before the CDR3 end, so the remaining end is supplied by the germline J gene. The V gene is TRBV5-4, the J gene TRBJ1-2; D might be TRBD1 (6 bases). The CDR3 is 15 residues long. In germline, CDR1 is SGHNT, CDR2 YYREEE (reference sequence). The part of the CDR3 DNA that was read is TGTGCCAGCAGCTCAACGAAAGGGGCAGGGGAAGGC. Protein: CASSSTKGAGEG. The whole CDR3 reads CASSSTKGAGEGYTF.

This clone was recorded at least ten times. The read comes to an end 3 residues before the CDR3 does, leaving the germline J gene to fill in the end. The genes are TRBV30 and TRBJ2-1, with D possibly being TRBD1 (6 bases). Germline CDR1 is GTSNPN and CDR2 is SVGIG (reference sequence). The CDR3 spans 16 residues. The V end lost 0 bases, the J end lost 2 bases, and 14 bases lay between the germline ends. The CDR3 protein is CAWSVSGTPTYNEQFF. CDR3 bases read: TGTGCCTGGAGTGTCTCCGGGACACCGACCTACAATGAG.

The CDR3 DNA, read in part, is TGCGCCAGCAGGGCTCGTCCCAGGACTAACACTGAA. As protein: CASRARPRTNTE. The complete CDR3 reads CASRARPRTNTEAFF. The gene calls are TRBV23-1 and TRBJ1-1; no firm D call. The read gets to within 3 residues of the CDR3 end, and the germline J gene fills in the rest. TRBV23-1 is an ORF; its function is uncertain. V was shortened by 6 bases and J by 2 bases, with 16 bases between the two germline ends. The CDR3 consists of 15 residues.

Concerning this clone itself: The CDR3 goes on 3 residues after the read ends, and that part is filled in from the germline J gene. The chain has TRBV11-3 and TRBJ1-1; a possible D gene is TRBD1 (5 bases). Trimming pared 5 bases from V and 0 bases from J, leaving 13 bases between. Germline V lookup: CDR1 SGHNT, CDR2 YENEEA. This CDR3 is built from 15 residues. CDR3 bases read: TGTGCCAGCAGCGAACGCGGGGGTATGAACACTGAA. Its protein is CASSERGGMNTE. The full-length CDR3 reads as CASSERGGMNTEAFF.

Only a few counts were recorded for this clone. The read ends 3 residues before the CDR3 terminus; that terminus is restored from the germline J gene. The chain recombines TRBV19 with TRBJ1-1; 8 positions agree with TRBD1. After removal of 5 bases from V and 5 bases from J, the junction contained 4 bases not matched to a gene. Germline V lookup: CDR1 LNHDA, CDR2 SQIVND (reference sequence). The CDR3 is 13 amino acids. This CDR3 reads CASSHRGVTEAFF. Partial CDR3 DNA: TGTGCCAGTAGTCACAGGGGGGTGACTGAA.

In the case of this clone: The sequenced fragment ends 3 residues before the CDR3 boundary, so the rest is inferred from the germline J gene. The chain combines TRBV13 with TRBJ2-1; 15 nucleotides line up with TRBD2. In germline, CDR1 is PRHDT, CDR2 FYEKMQ (reference sequence). The CDR3 consists of 18 residues. The V gene end was trimmed by 8 bases and the J gene end by 4 bases; junction bases not matched to a gene: 12. The CDR3 sequence: CASRPLGLAGGMYNEQFF. The sequenced part of the CDR3 DNA is TGTGCCAGCCGACCCTTAGGACTAGCGGGGGGGATGTACAATGAG.

This clone was found a few times. The read halts 3 residues ahead of the CDR3 end, with the missing end drawn from the germline J gene. The chain recombines TRBV2 with TRBJ2-3; TRBD1 is a possible D gene (6 bases). The V end lost 6 bases, the J end lost 8 bases, and 15 bases lay between the germline ends. This CDR3 has 13 amino acids. Germline values: CDR1 SNHLY, CDR2 FYNNEI. Partial CDR3 DNA: TGTGCCAGCAGAACAAACAGGGAAGGTACG. This encodes CASRTNREGT. The entire CDR3 protein is CASRTNREGTQYF.

A remark on this clone: The read stops 3 residues short of the end of the CDR3; the missing end is completed from the germline J gene. This chain joins TRBV2 and TRBJ2-7; the match to TRBD1 covers 10 bases. The junction had 6 bases not matched to a gene; V was cut back by 5 bases and J by 2 bases. Germline CDR1 and CDR2: SNHLY and FYNNEI. The CDR3 has 15 residues. This chain's CDR3 is CASSPRGQGTYEQYF. CDR3 DNA (partial): TGTGCCAGCAGTCCCCGGGGACAGGGGACCTACGAG.

Regarding this clone: The CDR3 is cut off 3 residues early in the read; its end comes from the germline J gene. V is TRBV18 and J is TRBJ2-2; TRBD1 matches 12 bases. The CDR3 totals 17 residues. V shed 3 bases and J 3 bases; nucleotides not matched to a gene: 5. Germline CDR1 is KGHSH and CDR2 is LQKENI. CDR3 DNA, as far as it was read: TGTGCCAGCTCACCGCGGGACAGGGGGCCGTACACCGGGGAG. Protein product: CASSPRDRGPYTGE. The entire CDR3 is CASSPRDRGPYTGELFF.

This clone was seen a few times. The CDR3 goes on 3 residues after the read ends, and that part is filled in from the germline J gene. The chain employs TRBV7-7 and TRBJ2-2; possibly TRBD1 or TRBD2 for D (5 bases each). Trimming removed 5 bases at V and 6 bases at J, with 10 bases between. CDR3 length: 13 residues. The germline V gene encodes CDR1 SSHAT and CDR2 FNYEAQ (reference sequence). The covered CDR3 bases are TGTGCCAGCAGCCCCCGAGGGGCCGGGGAG. The encoded protein is CASSPRGAGE. In full, the CDR3 reads CASSPRGAGELFF.

Remarks on this clone: The read ends 3 residues before the CDR3 terminus; that terminus is restored from the germline J gene. The chain couples TRBV19 to TRBJ1-3; TRBD1 agrees at 10 bases. J gave up 7 bases and V 5 bases, and 5 bases lay outside the gene matches. The germline CDR1 and CDR2 sequences are LNHDA and SQIVND (reference sequence). CDR3 length equals 14 residues. CDR3 DNA (partial): TGTGCCAGTAGTTTCGACAGGGGGCTGAACACC. This sequence encodes CASSFDRGLNT. The whole CDR3 reads CASSFDRGLNTIYF.

This clone was recorded at least ten times. The sequenced fragment ends 3 residues before the CDR3 boundary, so the rest is inferred from the germline J gene. The chain is built from TRBV7-6 and TRBJ2-3; D call uncertain. The CDR3 is made up of 14 amino acids. The germline gives CDR1 SGHVS, CDR2 FNYEAQ. Trimming stripped 1 base from V and 3 bases from J, with 8 bases between. The CDR3 sequence is CASSLEGSTDTQYF. CDR3 DNA (partial): TGTGCCAGCAGCTTAGAAGGCTCTACAGATACG.

This clone was recorded many times. The read ends 3 residues early relative to the CDR3; the germline J gene fills the gap. The chain carries TRBV29-1 and TRBJ2-7; 8 bases agree with TRBD1. The CDR3 loop spans 13 amino acids. Trimming removed 6 bases from V and 1 base from J; junction bases left unmatched: 5. Germline V gene lookup returns CDR1 SQVTM and CDR2 ANQGSEA. The chain's CDR3 is CSVLTGESYEQYF. CDR3 bases read: TGCAGCGTCCTGACAGGGGAGTCCTACGAG.

Concerning this clone itself: From the germline J gene comes the end of the CDR3, since the read stops 3 residues before it. The genes are TRBV30 and TRBJ2-5; 8 bases are a match to TRBD2. The junction had 18 bases not matched to a gene; V was cut back by 6 bases and J by 0 bases. Germline CDR1 GTSNPN, CDR2 SVGIG (reference sequence). There are 18 residues in the CDR3. CDR3 bases read: TGTGCCTGTTATGACCGGCGGGGGGTCAAAATGTACCAAGAGACC. This gives the protein CACYDRRGVKMYQET. Given in full, the CDR3 is CACYDRRGVKMYQETQYF. Full variable domain (remainder filled in from reference TRBV30 and TRBJ2-5): SQTIHQWPATLVQPVGSPLSLECTVEGTSNPNLYWYRQAAGRGLQLLFYSVGIGQISSEVPQNLSASRPQDRQFILSSKKLLLSDSGFYLCACYDRRGVKMYQETQYFGPGTRLLVL.

On this clone: The read ends 3 residues shy of where the CDR3 ends; the end is completed using the germline J gene. V gene TRBV7-9 combines with J gene TRBJ2-1, with D tentatively TRBD1 (6 bases). CDR1 is SEHNR, CDR2 FQNEAQ, per germline (reference sequence). There are 14 residues in the CDR3. Trimming cost V 3 bases and J 4 bases, with 10 bases left between them. CDR3 DNA, as far as it was read: TGTGCCAGCAGCTTGACAGGCCGGTACAATGAG. Its protein is CASSLTGRYNE. The complete CDR3 sequence is CASSLTGRYNEQFF.

Comment on this clone: The CDR3 goes on 3 residues after the read ends, and that part is filled in from the germline J gene. V and J are TRBV19 and TRBJ1-1; TRBD1 matches 8 bases. The V gene end was trimmed by 4 bases and the J gene end by 5 bases; junction bases not matched to a gene: 6. The CDR3 sequence is 14 residues long. Per the germline V gene, CDR1 is LNHDA and CDR2 is SQIVND (reference sequence). CDR3 amino acids: CASSTTRQGTEAFF. The DNA read from the CDR3 is TGTGCCAGTAGTACAACAAGACAGGGGACTGAA.

Ten or more counts support this clone. The read stops 3 residues short of the end of the CDR3; the missing end is completed from the germline J gene. The J gene is TRBJ2-7, the V gene TRBV15; 7 nucleotides agree with TRBD1. CDR1 is LNHNV and CDR2 is YYDKDF in the germline V gene (reference sequence). The V gene end was trimmed by 5 bases and the J gene end by 4 bases; junction bases not matched to a gene: 11. The CDR3 contains 15 residues. CDR3 region: CATSADTRQGYEQYF. CDR3 DNA, as far as it was read: TGTGCCACCAGCGCCGACACCCGACAGGGTTACGAG.

CDR3 loop: CASSDPVGGGQETQYF. Incomplete CDR3 DNA: TGTGCCAGCAGCGATCCCGTTGGGGGCGGACAAGAGACC. The chain recombines TRBV13 with TRBJ2-5, with D perhaps matching TRBD1 (6 bases). The read halts 3 residues ahead of the CDR3 end, with the missing end drawn from the germline J gene. Germline V CDR1 and CDR2: PRHDT, FYEKMQ (reference sequence). The CDR3 totals 16 residues. With 5 bases removed from V and 2 bases from J, the gap between germline ends came to 18 bases.

As regards this clone: Coverage ceases 3 residues before the CDR3 finishes, and the germline J gene fills in the end. The gene calls are TRBV30 and TRBJ1-6, with D possibly TRBD1 on 5 matching bases. The V and J ends lost 4 bases and 0 bases respectively, with 10 bases between them. Looked up from germline, CDR1 is GTSNPN and CDR2 is SVGIG (reference sequence). The CDR3 sequence is 15 residues long. The CDR3 bases that were read are TGTGCCTGGACAGGGAGCCGCTCCTATAATTCACCC. Its translation: CAWTGSRSYNSP. The complete CDR3 reads CAWTGSRSYNSPLHF.

About this clone itself: Sequencing ends 3 residues short of the CDR3 end; the germline J gene provides the rest. The rearrangement joins TRBV19 to TRBJ2-7, with D possibly matching TRBD1 (5 bases). Trimming removed 3 bases from V and 5 bases from J, with 20 bases in between. Germline-derived CDR1 and CDR2 are LNHDA and SQIVND (reference sequence). The CDR3 length is 16 residues. CDR3 amino acids: CASSMGPAPLGNEQYF. CDR3 DNA, as far as it was read: TGTGCCAGTAGTATGGGGCCGGCGCCGTTGGGGAACGAG.

This clone has a count of ten or more. The read terminates 3 residues ahead of where the CDR3 ends, so the germline J gene completes it. This sequence joins TRBV6-2 or TRBV6-3 and TRBJ1-1; possible D gene TRBD1, 5 bases. This CDR3 contains 17 residues. Trimming left V 0 bases short and J 6 bases short, with 20 bases between. Germline CDR1 reads MNHEY; CDR2 reads SVGEGT. The CDR3 reads CASSYSPAAGRRAEAFF. The sequenced CDR3 bases are TGTGCCAGCAGTTACTCTCCTGCCGCAGGGAGGAGGGCTGAA.

Comment on this clone: The CDR3 end lies 3 residues beyond the end of the read and is filled in from the germline J gene. This chain links TRBV7-7 with TRBJ1-2, with D unresolved. Per germline, CDR1 SSHAT and CDR2 FNYEAQ (reference sequence). Trimming cost V 6 bases and J 7 bases, with 9 bases left between them. The CDR3 has 11 residues. CDR3 DNA (partial): TGTGCCAGCAGGGCCCGGGGTGGC. Amino acids: CASRARGG. Given in full, the CDR3 is CASRARGGYTF.

Regarding this clone: The read terminates 3 residues ahead of where the CDR3 ends, so the germline J gene completes it. This chain uses TRBV7-2 with TRBJ1-2; D remains ambiguous. CDR1 is SGHTA, CDR2 FQGNSA, per germline. The ends were cut back, 2 bases at V and 6 bases at J, with 10 bases in the middle. The CDR3 sequence is 13 residues long. The sequenced part of the CDR3 DNA is TGTGCCAGCAGCTTAAATCCCCGGGATGGC. Its protein is CASSLNPRDG. The whole CDR3 reads CASSLNPRDGYTF.

Remarks on this clone: Read coverage stops 3 residues before the CDR3 terminus; the germline J gene supplies the remainder. The rearrangement joins TRBV19 to TRBJ2-5, with 8 bases that match TRBD1. The J segment lost 7 bases and the V segment lost 4 bases, leaving 8 bases of the junction unmatched. This CDR3 has 14 amino acids. The germline CDR1 and CDR2 sequences are LNHDA and SQIVND (reference sequence). Incomplete CDR3 DNA: TGTGCCAGTAGTACCGCAGGGGGCCCTCGGACC. This translates into CASSTAGGPRT. The whole CDR3 reads CASSTAGGPRTQYF. Using reference TRBV19 and TRBJ2-5 for the parts outside the CDR3, the full variable domain is DGGITQSPKYLFRKEGQNVTLSCEQNLNHDAMYWYRQDPGQGLRLIYYSQIVNDFQKGDIAEGYSVSREKKESFPLTVTSAQKNPTAFYLCASSTAGGPRTQYFGPGTRLLVL.

This clone has ten or more counts. The read stops 3 residues short of the end of the CDR3; the missing end is completed from the germline J gene. The V gene is TRBV5-6, the J gene TRBJ2-5; 11 bases fit TRBD2. This CDR3 region has 15 residues. The V segment lost 4 bases and the J segment 4 bases; nucleotides outside the gene matches: 6. Germline V gene sequence: CDR1 SGHDT, CDR2 YYEEEE. The part of the CDR3 DNA that was read is TGTGCCAGCAGCCACACTAGCGGGGGAGGAGAGACC. Translating gives CASSHTSGGGET. The entire CDR3 reads CASSHTSGGGETQYF. Full variable domain (missing parts from reference TRBV5-6 and TRBJ2-5): DAGVTQSPTHLIKTRGQQVTLRCSPKSGHDTVSWYQQALGQGPQFIFQYYEEEERQRGNFPDRFSGHQFPNYSSELNVNALLLGDSALYLCASSHTSGGGETQYFGPGTRLLVL.

In regard to this clone: Read sequence stops 3 residues before the CDR3 end, and the germline J gene provides the missing end. This chain connects TRBV20-1 to TRBJ2-3; D call uncertain. From germline, CDR1 is DFQATT and CDR2 SNEGSKA (reference sequence). The CDR3 is 15 amino acids. V shed 5 bases and J shed 0 bases, with 15 bases lying between them. The chain's CDR3 is CSAATVRLSTDTQYF. The CDR3 bases that were read are TGCAGTGCTGCCACCGTGAGGCTTAGCACAGATACG.

This clone was observed many times. The observed sequence ends 3 residues before the CDR3 terminus, with the missing tail filled in from the germline J gene. The V call is TRBV20-1, the J call TRBJ1-4, with TRBD1 matching over 7 bases. V shed 3 bases, J shed 5 bases, and the junction held 15 bases outside the gene matches. CDR1 DFQATT and CDR2 SNEGSKA come from the germline V gene (reference sequence). The CDR3 extends over 17 amino acids. CDR3 amino acids: CSARPKNRQGLNEKLFF. Incomplete CDR3 DNA: TGCAGTGCTAGGCCCAAAAACCGACAGGGTTTAAATGAAAAA.

This clone was counted at least ten times. The CDR3 sequence: CASSPRGSQETQYF. The covered CDR3 bases are TGTGCCAGCAGCCCCCGGGGATCCCAAGAGACC. This chain links TRBV7-2 with TRBJ2-5; tentatively, D is TRBD2 (5 bases). Read data end 3 residues before the CDR3 end; the end is taken from the germline J gene. Looked up from germline, CDR1 is SGHTA and CDR2 is FQGNSA. V was trimmed by 5 bases and J by 1 base, leaving 11 bases between them. The CDR3 consists of 14 residues.

A note on this clone: The sequenced fragment ends 3 residues before the CDR3 boundary, so the rest is inferred from the germline J gene. This chain connects TRBV5-1 to TRBJ2-3; 8 bases match TRBD1. The V segment lost 5 bases and the J segment 0 bases; nucleotides outside the gene matches: 14. The CDR3 spans 18 residues. Per germline, CDR1 SGHRS and CDR2 YFSETQ. The CDR3 reads CASRNTIPGQASTDTQYF. The sequenced CDR3 bases are TGCGCCAGCAGAAACACCATACCGGGACAGGCGAGCACAGATACG.